These T cell receptor beta chains were read from a single sample in a study of CD8 T cells in ankylosing spondylitis. TCRdb called the 5' RACE reads again in MiXCR, with one record for every CDR3 protein. The sample has about 450,000 distinct CDR3 sequences, approximately 26% seen once. The sequencing input was blood, either unsorted or a sorted T cell fraction (not recorded which). These receptors were taken from a male donor with ankylosing spondylitis. The CDR3 runs from the conserved cysteine through the conserved F or W. D genes are given only for firm matches. The listing skips clone size in some rows; elsewhere it reads once, few, many or a size class.

TRBD2	few	TRBJ2-1	TRBV7-6	CASSLVGGRWDEQFF	TGTGCCAGCAGCTTAGTAGGCGGGAGGTGGGATGAGCAGTTCTTC
NA	NA	TRBJ2-6	TRBV5-1	CASRGGSGANVLTF	TGCGCCAGCAGGGGAGGCTCTGGGGCCAACGTCCTGACTTTC
NA	once	TRBJ2-1	TRBV5-1	CASNPSPGLGLVNEQFF	TGCGCCAGCAACCCATCTCCGGGACTGGGGCTTGTAAATGAGCAGTTCTTC
NA	few	TRBJ2-7	TRBV9	CASSPDPAETPSYEQYF	TGTGCCAGCAGCCCCGACCCTGCGGAAACCCCCTCCTACGAGCAGTACTTC
NA	few	TRBJ1-1	TRBV30	CAWSAGSEAFF	TGTGCCTGGAGTGCCGGTTCTGAAGCTTTCTTT
NA	NA	TRBJ1-3	TRBV7-6	CASSLDLSSGNTIYF	TGTGCCAGCAGCTTGGACCTAAGCTCTGGAAACACCATATATTTT
TRBD1	NA	TRBJ2-7	TRBV4-2	CASSQGDRDYEQYF	TGTGCCAGCAGCCAAGGGGACAGGGACTACGAGCAGTACTTC
NA	many	TRBJ2-1	TRBV20-1	CSAPAHRDYSYNEQFF	TGCAGTGCCCCTGCCCACAGAGACTACTCCTACAATGAGCAGTTCTTC
NA	once	TRBJ2-1	TRBV6-8	CASSFGTQERRSSYNEQFF	TGTGCCAGCAGTTTTGGGACTCAGGAACGGAGGAGCTCCTACAATGAGCAGTTCTTC
NA	few	TRBJ1-4	TRBV20-1	CSARQGGEKLFF	TGCAGTGCTCGGCAGGGCGGCGAAAAACTGTTTTTT
NA	few	TRBJ2-2	TRBV24-1	CATSDSPYRDAGELFF	TGTGCCACCAGTGATTCCCCTTACAGGGACGCCGGGGAGCTGTTTTTT
NA	many	TRBJ2-2	TRBV29-1	CSVGQYTGELFF	TGCAGCGTTGGACAGTACACCGGGGAGCTGTTTTTT
NA	NA	TRBJ2-3	TRBV10-2	CASSTPGNTQYF	TGCGCCAGCAGTACACCGGGAAATACGCAGTATTTT
NA	NA	TRBJ2-7	TRBV20-1	CSARDRTVGWVSEQYF	TGCAGTGCTAGAGATCGAACGGTCGGATGGGTGTCCGAGCAGTACTTC
NA	NA	TRBJ2-1	TRBV5-5	CASSLEVGAYNEQFF	TGTGCCAGCAGCTTGGAGGTTGGGGCCTACAATGAGCAGTTCTTC
NA	few	TRBJ2-1	TRBV7-9	CASSSKGPSYNEQFF	TGTGCCAGCAGCTCTAAGGGACCTTCTTACAATGAGCAGTTCTTC
NA	few	TRBJ1-5	TRBV28	CASSLVGGRQPQHF	TGTGCCAGCAGTTTAGTCGGGGGTCGTCAGCCCCAGCATTTT
NA	few	TRBJ2-1	TRBV12-3/TRBV12-4	CASSPLDRYNEQFF	TGTGCCAGCAGTCCGTTGGACAGATACAATGAGCAGTTCTTC
NA	few	TRBJ1-2	TRBV7-8	CASSLANRAGYTF	TGTGCCAGCAGCTTAGCTAATAGGGCTGGCTACACCTTC
TRBD1	few	TRBJ2-4	TRBV3-1	CASSTLPDRGLAKNIQYF	TGTGCCAGCAGCACGCTACCAGACAGGGGGTTGGCCAAAAACATTCAGTACTTC
NA	many	TRBJ1-5	TRBV5-6	CASSAGRGNQPQHF	TGTGCCAGCAGCGCCGGTCGGGGCAATCAGCCCCAGCATTTT
NA	few	TRBJ2-3	TRBV7-2	CASSRDESTDTQYF	TGTGCCAGCAGCCGAGATGAGAGCACAGATACGCAGTATTTT
TRBD1	NA	TRBJ1-2	TRBV7-9	CASSVSGTGGFNF	TGTGCCAGCAGCGTATCCGGGACAGGGGGCTTTAACTTC
NA	many	TRBJ2-2	TRBV7-2	CASSGDPLNTGELFF	TGTGCCAGCAGCGGGGACCCACTGAACACCGGGGAGCTGTTTTTT
TRBD2	few	TRBJ2-2	TRBV10-3	CASSTGTSGQRTGELFF	TGTGCCTCCTCCACCGGGACTAGCGGGCAAAGGACCGGGGAGCTGTTTTTT
NA	few	TRBJ1-5	TRBV2	CASSVGTGHFSNQPQHF	TGTGCCAGCAGTGTGGGAACCGGCCATTTTAGCAATCAGCCCCAGCATTTT
TRBD1	few	TRBJ2-3	TRBV11-2	CASSPKGDRSSTDTQYF	TGTGCCAGCAGCCCAAAGGGGGACAGGTCTAGCACAGATACGCAGTATTTT
NA	few	TRBJ2-5	TRBV5-1	CASSLSGPGQETQYF	TGCGCCAGCAGCTTGAGCGGGCCGGGGCAAGAGACCCAGTACTTC
NA	few	TRBJ1-1	TRBV6-2/TRBV6-3	CASRTANTEAFF	TGTGCCAGCAGGACAGCGAACACTGAAGCTTTCTTT
TRBD2	few	TRBJ2-3	TRBV3-1	CASSPGTSGSWADTQYF	TGTGCCAGCAGCCCCGGGACTAGCGGGAGTTGGGCAGATACGCAGTATTTT
TRBD1	NA	TRBJ1-1	TRBV3-1	CASSQDRGAEAFF	TGTGCCAGCAGCCAAGACAGGGGGGCTGAAGCTTTCTTT
TRBD2	few	TRBJ2-7	TRBV7-9	CASSFKIGTSLYEQYF	TGTGCCAGCAGCTTTAAAATAGGGACTAGCCTCTACGAGCAGTACTTC
TRBD2	NA	TRBJ2-7	TRBV20-1	CSAGTSIYEQYF	TGCAGTGCGGGGACTAGCATTTACGAGCAGTACTTC
NA	NA	TRBJ1-6	TRBV20-1	CSARSRGGNSPLHF	TGCAGTGCTAGGAGCCGAGGGGGTAATTCACCCCTCCACTTT
TRBD2	few	TRBJ2-5	TRBV20-1	CSARDWGTSGQETQYF	TGCAGTGCTAGAGATTGGGGGACTAGCGGCCAAGAGACCCAGTACTTC
NA	few	TRBJ1-5	TRBV2	CASRELDGRPQHF	TGTGCCAGCAGGGAGTTAGACGGCCGGCCCCAGCATTTT
NA	NA	TRBJ2-1	TRBV7-9	CASSYARVSYNEQFF	TGTGCCAGCAGCTACGCTAGAGTTTCGTACAATGAGCAGTTCTTC
NA	few	TRBJ2-1	TRBV5-1	CASRERVSYNEQFF	TGCGCCAGCCGGGAGCGAGTCTCCTACAATGAGCAGTTCTTC
NA	few	TRBJ2-3	TRBV24-1	CATSDLRGMGTDTQYF	TGTGCCACCAGTGATTTACGCGGGATGGGCACAGATACGCAGTATTTT
NA	few	TRBJ1-3	TRBV4-2	CASSQGQTGAVGNTIYF	TGTGCCAGCAGCCAAGGCCAGACAGGCGCTGTGGGAAACACCATATATTTT
TRBD2	few	TRBJ2-5	TRBV4-2	CASSQIGTKRDQETQYF	TGTGCCAGCAGCCAGATAGGGACTAAACGAGATCAAGAGACCCAGTACTTC
TRBD1	NA	TRBJ1-4	TRBV3-1	CASSRKTGSNEKLFF	TGTGCCAGCAGCCGAAAGACAGGGAGTAATGAAAAACTGTTTTTT
TRBD2	few	TRBJ2-1	TRBV5-1	CASSRGTSGKGEQFF	TGCGCCAGCAGCCGGGGAACTAGCGGGAAGGGTGAGCAGTTCTTC
NA	NA	TRBJ2-5	TRBV20-1	CSAYEGVRDQETQYF	TGCAGTGCTTATGAAGGGGTGAGGGATCAAGAGACCCAGTACTTC
NA	few	TRBJ2-5	TRBV15	CATSRDLGSTEETQYF	TGTGCCACCAGCAGAGATCTAGGGTCGACAGAAGAGACCCAGTACTTC
NA	NA	TRBJ2-7	TRBV7-9	CASSLGPREQYF	TGTGCCAGCAGCTTAGGTCCCCGCGAGCAGTACTTC
NA	once	TRBJ2-7	TRBV7-2	CASSEPGREAYEQYF	TGTGCCAGCAGCGAACCGGGCCGAGAAGCCTACGAGCAGTACTTC
TRBD2	NA	TRBJ2-7	TRBV5-1	CASRPVLAGGINEQYF	TGCGCCAGCAGACCTGTTCTAGCGGGAGGCATAAACGAGCAGTACTTC
NA	many	TRBJ1-1	TRBV3-1	CASSQGPAGRAFF	TGTGCCAGCAGCCAAGGCCCTGCAGGGAGAGCTTTCTTT
NA	NA	TRBJ2-7	TRBV18	CASSPGVSSYEQYF	TGTGCCAGCTCACCAGGGGTCAGCTCCTACGAGCAGTACTTC
TRBD2	NA	TRBJ2-7	TRBV10-3	CAISEGLAESYEQYF	TGTGCCATCAGCGAGGGACTAGCGGAATCCTACGAGCAGTACTTC
NA	few	TRBJ2-3	TRBV4-1	CASSQTRQNTDTQYF	TGCGCCAGCAGCCAAACAAGGCAGAACACAGATACGCAGTATTTT
TRBD1	few	TRBJ1-2	TRBV20-1	CSARVGNRGLSYGYTF	TGCAGTGCTAGAGTTGGGAACAGGGGACTATCCTATGGCTACACCTTC
NA	few	TRBJ2-1	TRBV10-3	CAISDRGRGSYNEQFF	TGTGCCATCAGCGACCGGGGCAGGGGCTCCTACAATGAGCAGTTCTTC
NA	few	TRBJ1-6	TRBV5-1	CASSPRTGLNSPLHF	TGCGCCAGCAGCCCAAGGACGGGCCTAAATTCACCCCTCCACTTT